This TCR beta chain was profiled in a study of T cell clonality in common variable immunodeficiency. This clone showed up many times. Its matching antigen is unknown. The read stops 3 residues short of the end of the CDR3; the missing end is completed from the germline J gene. TCRdb's copy holds only in-frame clones and misses some; the assay was immunoSEQ multiplex PCR. Recorded here are about 42,000 clones, none singletons. The study's findings and limits: Compared with healthy controls, CVID subjects showed increased TCRbeta clonality, mostly in about a third.

V lost 1 base, J lost 3 bases, and 5 bases stayed unmatched. The CDR3 extends over 15 amino acids. CDR1 and CDR2 from the germline V gene are DFQATT and SNEGSKA (reference sequence). This receptor was identified in a person between 18 and 75 years old in good health. Sequencing was done on a sample of peripheral blood mononuclear cells. The rearrangement links TRBV20-1 to TRBJ2-7, with 11 nucleotides matching TRBD2. The CDR3: CSARGYSGRDYEQYF. The sequenced CDR3 bases are TGCAGTGCTAGAGGATATAGCGGGAGGGACTACGAG.